A selection of T cell receptor beta chains follows, all from one sample in a study of CXCR3 chemokines and chemotherapy response in bladder cancer. Each CDR3 protein gets one entry after TCRdb re-called the PCR reads with MiXCR. The repertoire holds approximately 2,000 distinct CDR3 sequences, with approximately 15% as singletons. This sample was obtained from a patient whose treatment included neoadjuvant chemotherapy. The receptors here all came from a human donor with bladder cancer that responded to neoadjuvant chemotherapy. Both conserved end residues are part of each CDR3. A D gene is named only where the DNA matches it firmly. Rows may omit the clone size; those that give it use once, few, many or a size class.

d_call j_call clone_size v_call cdr3_aa cdr3_nt
TRBD1 TRBJ2-7 many TRBV30 CACKTGESYEQYF TGTGCCTGCAAGACAGGGGAATCCTACGAGCAGTACTTC
TRBD1 TRBJ1-5 many TRBV28 CASRGIGQGAWYSNQPQHF TGTGCCAGCAGGGGAATAGGACAGGGGGCATGGTATAGCAATCAGCCCCAGCATTTT
TRBD1 TRBJ1-4 many TRBV6-5 CASSYLGTANEKLFF TGTGCCAGCAGTTACTTGGGGACAGCTAATGAAAAACTGTTTTTT
. TRBJ1-6 . TRBV5-6 CASSLAGARYNSPLHF TGTGCCAGCAGCTTGGCAGGGGCACGCTATAATTCACCCCTCCACTTT
. TRBJ2-7 . TRBV14 CQQQGEQYF TGCCAGCAGCAGGGGGAGCAGTACTTC
TRBD2 TRBJ2-1 . TRBV6-5 CASSYLPGLADNEQFF TGTGCCAGCAGTTACCTCCCCGGACTAGCGGACAATGAGCAGTTCTTC
. TRBJ1-1 . TRBV7-2 CASSSPPNRENTEAFF TGTGCCAGCAGCTCACCACCTAACAGAGAGAACACTGAAGCTTTCTTT
. TRBJ1-2 large TRBV19 CASSIASRERGYTF TGTGCCAGTAGTATAGCTTCCAGGGAGCGCGGCTACACCTTC
. TRBJ2-4 few TRBV27 CASSLRVRAAWWKYF TGTGCCAGCAGTTTACGGGTACGGGCTGCCTGGTGGAAATACTTC
TRBD1 TRBJ2-2 many TRBV5-5 CASSPLGTANTGELFF TGTGCCAGCAGCCCCCTCGGGACAGCGAACACCGGGGAGCTGTTTTTT
. TRBJ2-3 many TRBV5-6 CASSWTDEQYF TGTGCCAGCAGCTGGACAGACGAGCAGTATTTT
. TRBJ2-3 medium-sized TRBV27 CASSATAARTDTQYF TGTGCCAGCAGTGCGACGGCGGCGAGAACAGATACGCAGTATTTT
TRBD2 TRBJ2-5 medium-sized TRBV29-1 CSVEAGVGSETQYF TGCAGCGTTGAGGCGGGGGTTGGTTCGGAGACCCAGTACTTC
. TRBJ2-7 medium-sized TRBV6-2/TRBV6-3 CASSDYEQYF TGTGCCAGCAGCGACTACGAGCAGTACTTC
TRBD1 TRBJ2-7 . TRBV6-2/TRBV6-3 CASSPVGQGFDEQYF TGTGCCAGCTCCCCGGTTGGACAGGGATTCGACGAGCAGTACTTC
TRBD2 TRBJ2-7 . TRBV2 CASSEALPGRGDEQYF TGTGCCAGCAGTGAAGCGCTTCCGGGGAGGGGAGACGAGCAGTACTTC
TRBD2 TRBJ2-3 medium-sized TRBV7-2 CASSLGLAGGPGDTQYF TGTGCCAGCAGCTTAGGGCTAGCGGGAGGGCCCGGCGATACGCAGTATTTT
TRBD2 TRBJ2-1 few TRBV11-2 CASSRPGGDEQFF TGTGCCAGCAGCCGACCGGGGGGGGATGAGCAGTTCTTC
. TRBJ2-1 many TRBV4-3 CASSQDGRRVGGTEQFF TGCGCCAGCAGCCAAGATGGGAGGCGGGTGGGAGGTACCGAGCAGTTCTTC
. TRBJ1-2 many TRBV28 CASSLQGVSRGYTF TGTGCCAGCAGTTTACAAGGGGTGTCGCGTGGCTACACCTTC
TRBD2 TRBJ2-5 medium-sized TRBV15 CATSRRETSGQETQYF TGTGCCACCAGCAGAAGGGAGACTAGCGGACAAGAGACCCAGTACTTC
TRBD2 TRBJ2-2 . TRBV7-9 CASSLAGLAGTGELFF TGTGCCAGCAGCTTAGCTGGACTAGCGGGAACCGGGGAGCTGTTTTTT
. TRBJ2-3 medium-sized TRBV5-6 CASSTLGSPNTDTQYF TGTGCCAGCAGCACCCTAGGGTCCCCTAACACAGATACGCAGTATTTT
. TRBJ1-1 few TRBV14 CASSQGWGLNTEAFF TGTGCCAGCAGCCAAGGTTGGGGGCTGAACACTGAAGCTTTCTTT
TRBD2 TRBJ2-1 many TRBV12-3/TRBV12-4 CASSSRLAGNNEQFF TGTGCCAGCAGTTCCCGACTAGCGGGGAACAATGAGCAGTTCTTC
TRBD2 TRBJ2-7 medium-sized TRBV18 CASSSGGSFYEQYF TGTGCCAGCTCATCTGGCGGGAGCTTCTACGAGCAGTACTTC
. TRBJ1-5 many TRBV29-1 CSVDGGPTQTQHF TGCAGCGTTGATGGGGGGCCCACCCAAACCCAGCATTTT
. TRBJ2-3 many TRBV20-1 CSARDSLRGTDTQYF TGCAGTGCTAGAGATTCCTTGCGGGGAACAGATACGCAGTATTTT
TRBD2 TRBJ2-5 . TRBV4-1 CASSRTFGRAEETQYF TGCGCCAGCAGCCGGACATTCGGGAGGGCTGAAGAGACCCAGTACTTC
TRBD2 TRBJ2-3 medium-sized TRBV25-1 CASSDTSGYTDTQYF TGTGCCAGCAGTGATACTAGCGGTTACACAGATACGCAGTATTTT
TRBD2 TRBJ2-7 many TRBV6-5 CASSYAGVVFDEQYF TGTGCCAGCAGTTACGCGGGAGTGGTTTTCGACGAGCAGTACTTC
. TRBJ2-7 many TRBV27 CASSSSIKQYF TGTGCCAGCAGCTCCTCCATCAAGCAGTACTTC
. TRBJ2-5 medium-sized TRBV6-1 CVTGAGQETQYF TGTGTCACGGGGGCAGGACAAGAGACCCAGTACTTC
TRBD2 TRBJ2-7 medium-sized TRBV7-2 CASSRSGSPYEQYF TGTGCCAGCAGCCGGAGCGGGAGTCCCTACGAGCAGTACTTC
TRBD2 TRBJ2-1 . TRBV5-4 CASSPPFSGRAYNEQFF TGTGCCAGCAGCCCACCCTTTAGCGGGAGGGCCTACAATGAGCAGTTCTTC
TRBD1 TRBJ2-2 medium-sized TRBV30 CAWSVGTGVTGELFF TGTGCCTGGAGTGTAGGGACAGGTGTAACCGGGGAGCTGTTTTTT
TRBD1 TRBJ2-1 large TRBV6-6 CASSPGTVNNEQFF TGTGCCAGCAGTCCTGGGACAGTGAACAATGAGCAGTTCTTC
. TRBJ2-5 many TRBV15 CATSSPFPETQYF TGTGCCACCAGCAGCCCTTTCCCAGAGACCCAGTACTTC
TRBD1 TRBJ2-7 . TRBV6-1 CASGRDRSNNEQYF TGTGCCAGCGGCCGGGACAGGTCCAACAATGAGCAGTACTTC
. TRBJ2-1 many TRBV7-9 CATPQGNEQFF TGTGCCACCCCGCAGGGGAATGAGCAGTTCTTC
TRBD2 TRBJ2-3 . TRBV6-5 CTSSYSTSGTDTQYF TGTACCAGCAGTTACTCGACTAGCGGGACAGATACGCAGTATTTT
. TRBJ2-6 medium-sized TRBV27 CASSFNRGGASGANVLTF TGTGCCAGCAGTTTCAACAGGGGGGGTGCCTCTGGGGCCAACGTCCTGACTTTC
. TRBJ1-2 few TRBV20-1 CSATEQGAVSQSYTF TGCAGTGCTACTGAACAGGGCGCCGTTTCACAAAGCTACACCTTC
. TRBJ2-4 many TRBV7-3 CASSSQAGMGNIQYF TGTGCCAGCAGCTCTCAGGCGGGCATGGGAAACATTCAGTACTTC
. TRBJ2-7 many TRBV18 CASSPQGLANEQYF TGTGCCAGCTCACCACAAGGCCTAGCTAACGAGCAGTACTTC
. TRBJ1-1 . TRBV6-2/TRBV6-3 CASSQGISSTEALF TGTGCCAGCAGCCAGGGGATATCGAGCACTGAAGCTCTCTTT
. TRBJ2-3 many TRBV18 CASSPTRGTESTDTQYF TGTGCCAGCTCACCAACCCGCGGGACCGAAAGCACAGATACGCAGTATTTT
. TRBJ2-2 medium-sized TRBV6-5 CASSYSRTSNTGELFF TGTGCCAGCAGTTACTCCCGGACATCGAACACCGGGGAGCTGTTTTTT
. TRBJ2-2 many TRBV28 CASLRGAGTGELFF TGTGCCAGCCTAAGGGGGGCGGGCACCGGGGAGCTGTTTTTT
TRBD2 TRBJ2-5 medium-sized TRBV5-4 CASSLGATSRETQYF TGTGCCAGCAGCTTGGGGGCGACTAGCAGAGAGACCCAGTACTTC
TRBD2 TRBJ2-1 medium-sized TRBV5-6 CASRLGLAGDNEQFF TGTGCCAGCAGGTTGGGACTAGCAGGAGACAATGAGCAGTTCTTC
TRBD1 TRBJ2-7 many TRBV27 CASSPARTGSEQYF TGTGCCAGCAGTCCTGCTCGGACAGGGAGCGAGCAGTACTTC
. TRBJ1-5 medium-sized TRBV6-2/TRBV6-3 CASSYSMGILNQPQHF TGTGCCAGCAGTTACTCGATGGGGATATTGAATCAGCCCCAGCATTTT
. TRBJ2-1 medium-sized TRBV24-1 CATSDPTSSYNEQFF TGTGCCACCAGTGATCCCACCTCGTCCTACAATGAGCAGTTCTTC
TRBD2 TRBJ2-7 . TRBV20-1 CSARPPLRSGIREQYF TGCAGTGCTAGGCCCCCACTCCGGAGCGGGATTAGAGAGCAGTACTTC
. TRBJ1-1 large TRBV6-2/TRBV6-3 CASGPGGRNTEAFF TGTGCCAGCGGACCGGGGGGCAGGAACACTGAAGCTTTCTTT
. TRBJ1-2 . TRBV4-1 CASSQDEAGAIYGYTF TGCGCCAGCAGCCAAGATGAGGCAGGGGCCATCTATGGCTACACCTTC
. TRBJ2-3 . TRBV20-1 CSARRDGDTQYF TGCAGTGCCCGTCGCGACGGAGATACGCAGTATTTT
. TRBJ1-2 . TRBV28 CASSLTGQKGYTF TGTGCCAGCAGCTTAACAGGTCAGAAGGGCTACACCTTC